Listed below are T cell receptor beta chains from one sample, sequenced in a study of blood T cell repertoires in COVID-19. Sequencing was performed with immunoSEQ multiplex PCR; in TCRdb, only in-frame clones are kept and a portion is missing. This sample has some 180,000 clones, with 80% to 90% found just once. Sequenced input: peripheral blood. These receptors all come from a woman older than 75 with COVID-19, enrolled during active disease. Both conserved end residues are part of each CDR3. A D gene is named only where the DNA matches it firmly. Size tells how often a clone was seen (once, few, many) or the class of an expanded clone, and some rows leave it out.

j_gene: TRBJ1-6
v_gene: TRBV19
d_gene: NA
abundance: NA
CDR3nt: TGTGCCAGTACCATAGCGGATCTCCTCCACTTT
CDR3aa: CASTIADLLHF

j_gene: TRBJ2-1
v_gene: TRBV9
d_gene: NA
abundance: once
CDR3nt: TGTGCCAGCAGCGTAGGAGCGAGGGCCCAAGGCAATGAGCAGTTCTTC
CDR3aa: CASSVGARAQGNEQFF

j_gene: TRBJ2-3
v_gene: TRBV20-1
d_gene: NA
abundance: NA
CDR3nt: TGCAGTGCTAGTGGCGGAGGAGGTCCAGATACGCAGTATTTT
CDR3aa: CSASGGGGPDTQYF

j_gene: TRBJ1-1
v_gene: TRBV5-4
d_gene: NA
abundance: once
CDR3nt: TGTGCCAGCAGCCCCGCTACGCTGCGGACTGAAGCTTTCTTT
CDR3aa: CASSPATLRTEAFF

j_gene: TRBJ2-1
v_gene: TRBV10-3
d_gene: NA
abundance: NA
CDR3nt: TGTGCCGGGTCCTCGGGACTCCACTACAATGAGCAGTTCTTC
CDR3aa: CAGSSGLHYNEQFF

j_gene: TRBJ1-5
v_gene: TRBV30
d_gene: NA
abundance: NA
CDR3nt: TGTGCCTGGAGTGTCCGGGACAATCAGCCCCAGCATTTT
CDR3aa: CAWSVRDNQPQHF

j_gene: TRBJ2-1
v_gene: TRBV11-3
d_gene: TRBD2
abundance: NA
CDR3nt: TGTGCCAGCAGCTTAGATCGTTTTAGCGGGAGGGCCGCGGTCTTC
CDR3aa: CASSLDRFSGRAAVF

j_gene: TRBJ2-1
v_gene: TRBV27
d_gene: NA
abundance: NA
CDR3nt: TGTGCCAGCAGTACAGACAGGTATTCCTACAATGAGCAGTTCTTC
CDR3aa: CASSTDRYSYNEQFF

j_gene: TRBJ2-7
v_gene: TRBV24-1
d_gene: NA
abundance: few
CDR3nt: TGTGCCACCAGTGGAGGGAGCTCCTACGAGCAGTACTTC
CDR3aa: CATSGGSSYEQYF

j_gene: TRBJ2-1
v_gene: TRBV5-1
d_gene: TRBD2
abundance: NA
CDR3nt: TGCGCCAGCAGCCAGACCGGGACTACGGGTGAGCAGTTCTTC
CDR3aa: CASSQTGTTGEQFF

j_gene: TRBJ2-2
v_gene: TRBV6-5
d_gene: TRBD2
abundance: NA
CDR3nt: TGTGCCAGCAGTTACGAGCGGGGGGGCTTTTGGGAGCTGTTTTTT
CDR3aa: CASSYERGGFWELFF

j_gene: TRBJ2-3
v_gene: TRBV28
d_gene: NA
abundance: NA
CDR3nt: TGTGCCAGCAGTTTCCTAGGAGCGGAGGCAGAAGATACGCAGTATTTT
CDR3aa: CASSFLGAEAEDTQYF

j_gene: TRBJ2-7
v_gene: TRBV18
d_gene: NA
abundance: NA
CDR3nt: TGTGCCAGCTCACCGACCGGGACATTCTACGAGCAGTACTTC
CDR3aa: CASSPTGTFYEQYF

j_gene: TRBJ2-1
v_gene: TRBV7-2
d_gene: TRBD2
abundance: NA
CDR3nt: TGTGCCAGCAGCTCACGAGCGGGGGCAAACAATGAGCAGTTCTTC
CDR3aa: CASSSRAGANNEQFF

j_gene: TRBJ2-3
v_gene: TRBV9
d_gene: TRBD2
abundance: NA
CDR3nt: TGTGCCAGCAGCGTACTCAGCGGGGGATTCACAGATACGCAGTATTTT
CDR3aa: CASSVLSGGFTDTQYF

j_gene: TRBJ2-1
v_gene: TRBV11-3
d_gene: TRBD2
abundance: NA
CDR3nt: TGTGCCAGCAGCCCCGGGGGGTTGGGTGAGCAGTTCTTC
CDR3aa: CASSPGGLGEQFF

j_gene: TRBJ2-5
v_gene: TRBV7-9
d_gene: TRBD1
abundance: NA
CDR3nt: TGTGCCAGCAGCTCGCTGCCGGGACAGGCCAACGAAGAGACCCAGTACTTC
CDR3aa: CASSSLPGQANEETQYF